The entry below describes one T cell receptor (beta chain). The table lists this clonotype with many counts. The antigen this receptor binds is unknown. Per-base quality was not reported, and no clone a single base away is much larger than it. The label giving this sample's time point can be read as: patch test 1, 2 weeks after DPC sensitization. Interpreted using the paper, the treatment or condition label stands for: therapeutic diphenylcyclopropenone sensitization with weekly scalp DPC. Blood at each patch-test visit was drawn before the patch test was applied. Patients were eligible if aged 18 to 70, diagnosed with alopecia and judged suitable for DPC therapy, and pregnant patients were excluded. Unfractionated whole blood was collected in Tempus Blood RNA tubes, and total RNA was extracted from that blood. The germline V gene specifies SQVTM as CDR1 and ANQGSEA as CDR2. The germline V and J ends show losses of 7 bases and 8 bases respectively, and no gene match explains 10 bases of the junction. From its cysteine to its phenylalanine, the CDR3 spans 13 amino acids. Only the CDR3 DNA stays, 39 bases, in frame from base 1.

The sample belongs to a study of human T cells and chemical hapten exposure (dated by TCRdb to the early 2020s). In the study overall: For sensitization, 2% DPC in acetone was applied to an approximately 2 cm by approximately 2 cm area of upper inner arm skin. Libraries were pooled for sequencing, and variation in per-sample TCR yields was attributed mainly to small differences in library volumes within the pool. Throughout the study period of roughly five months, patients also received therapeutic DPC doses to the scalp every week. Peripheral blood TCR repertoire changes were tracked in vivo in alopecia patients during primary and secondary sensitization to the hapten diphenylcyclopropenone (DPC). Patch testing was done on the upper back using Finn chambers containing 0.01% DPC, and results were scored after 6 days according to International Contact Dermatitis Research Group standards. For TCR sequencing, blood came from 25 to 35 alopecia patients at anywhere from one to four time points (pre-sensitization, 2, 6 and 24 weeks). The mostly female patient cohort included alopecia areata with under or over 50% scalp involvement, alopecia totalis and alopecia universalis. Patient blood was sampled pre-sensitization (week 0) and at 2, 6 and about 24 weeks after DPC sensitization.

Libraries were constructed by RACE. Sequencing was performed on a NextSeq 500. Library preparation attached unique molecular identifiers to individual cDNA molecules for quantitative, reproducible TCR counting. From each blood RNA sample, both TCR alpha and TCR beta chains were sequenced. The study's own analysis went as follows. A median of roughly 99,000 TCRs per sample was observed, with a range of roughly 20,000 to 750,000. The Decombinator software suite was used to annotate the V, J and CDR3 of the TCR reads. To make PS versus PT1 abundance plots, every sample was subsampled to the same number of TCRs (28,000). TCRs were defined as expanded if absent before sensitization and observed at least eight times at the 2-week time point. TCRdb applied fastp at Q25 and MiXCR to the public reads, then kept only in-frame beta chains. Rows merge per CDR3 protein into single entries with the most common DNA and genes. The V and J calls, along with clone size, are taken from TCRdb and not from the paper's own processing. The sample table records around 120,000 distinct CDR3 sequences; around 13% of these occur just once. The top ten clonotypes cover approximately 0.92% of the sample.

Paper-wide results and their limitations: All patients had alopecia, a presumed autoimmune disease, so their immune response might differ from that of healthy individuals. Repeated subsampling changed both the strength of the expansion versus patch-test correlation and the threshold at which the correlation became significant. DPC sensitization did not change how many TCRs were above 1 in 1000 frequency, and no evidence was found of alterations in global repertoire structure. Patch test score was positively correlated with the number of PT1 expanded TCRs, with significance at thresholds 8, 16 and 32 but not at 4. Compared with pre-sensitization or healthy control sets, expanded TCRs formed significantly more large CDR3 similarity clusters, which is consistent with antigen-driven responses.

The rearrangement joined TRBV29-1 to TRBJ1-3, with TRBD1 matching 8 junction bases. The material sequenced was whole blood, taken in connection with sensitization to the hapten diphenylcyclopropenone (DPC). The receptor was isolated from a young man with alopecia areata. Some clones in this sample may be carry-over from other donors' samples. The DNA reads as follows: TGCAGCGCCGGACAGGGTATGAGGGACACCATATATTTT. It codes for CSAGQGMRDTIYF.